These T cell receptor beta chains were read from a single sample in a study of lung T cells in sarcoidosis with Löfgren's syndrome. TCRdb re-called the reads with MiXCR, one entry per CDR3 protein. The sample has tens of thousands of distinct CDR3 sequences; about 20% are singletons. Sequenced: CD4+ T cells from PBMCs. Every receptor here comes from a human donor with sarcoidosis (Löfgren's syndrome or another form), or a control subject (not recorded which). The CDR3 runs from the conserved cysteine through the conserved F or W. The D gene is left open where the match is weak. Part of the rows lack a size; the others show once, few, many or a class for expanded clones.

>many|.|TRBJ1-5|TRBV12-3/TRBV12-4
TGTGCCAGCAGCATCAATCAGCCCCAGCATTTT
CASSINQPQHF
>few|.|TRBJ2-3|TRBV19
TGTGCCAGTAGCCCTTTTTTAGGAAGGGGTACAGATACGCAGTATTTT
CASSPFLGRGTDTQYF
>many|.|TRBJ2-7|TRBV7-7
TGTGCTAGCAGTGCCGCGGGACAGTTTAGGGAGCAGTACTTC
CASSAAGQFREQYF
>.|.|TRBJ1-2|TRBV2
TGTGCCCCAAGGGGGGCTAACTATGGCTACACCTTC
CAPRGANYGYTF
>.|TRBD2|TRBJ2-7|TRBV7-3
TGTGCCAGCAGCTCCGGTGCCGGGAGGACGAGCGAGCAGTACTTC
CASSSGAGRTSEQYF
>.|TRBD2|TRBJ2-3|TRBV18
TGTGCCAGCTCACCGTTTGCGGGGGGGCCTGATACGCAGTATTTT
CASSPFAGGPDTQYF
>.|.|TRBJ1-1|TRBV12-3/TRBV12-4
TGTGCCAGCAGACCCAACACGGCGCACACTGAAGCTTTCTTT
CASRPNTAHTEAFF
>few|.|TRBJ1-1|TRBV7-2
TGTGCCAGCAGCTTAGATACGAACACTGAAGCTTTCTTT
CASSLDTNTEAFF
>.|.|TRBJ1-4|TRBV3-1
TGTGCCAGCAGTTTTCGAGGACCAACTAATGAAAAACTGTTTTTT
CASSFRGPTNEKLFF
>.|.|TRBJ2-4|TRBV5-6
TGTGCCAGCAGCCCGGGGAGGGCCAAAAACATTCAGTACTTC
CASSPGRAKNIQYF
>many|.|TRBJ2-4|TRBV6-1
TGTGCCAGCAGTGTTAGGGTTCTCGGAGTCATTCAGTACTTC
CASSVRVLGVIQYF
>many|TRBD2|TRBJ2-3|TRBV20-1
TGCAGTGCTAGATCCATGCTAGCGGGGCCAGATACGCAGTATTTT
CSARSMLAGPDTQYF
>.|.|TRBJ1-3|TRBV12-3/TRBV12-4
TGTGCCAGCAGGACGACCGACTCTGGAAACACCATATATTTT
CASRTTDSGNTIYF
>many|.|TRBJ2-1|TRBV3-1
TGTGCCAGCAGCCAGACCCACAATGAGCAGTTCTTC
CASSQTHNEQFF